This TCR beta chain derives from a study of T-cell reconstitution after alpha-beta-depleted transplantation in children (dated by TCRdb to 2016 to 2017). Background for the entire study: Using TCR repertoire profiling, the study followed T-cell immune reconstitution in a quantitative way in children after TCRalphabeta/CD19-depleted allogeneic hematopoietic cell transplantation. General conclusions and limits of the study: In some patients, the high TCRbeta diversity seen at day 60 was put down to recipient T cells and intrathymic progenitors that had survived conditioning. Over subsequent months, a decline in hyperexpanded clone frequencies was noted, and after one year, T-cell counts and TCRbeta diversity were mostly ascribed to newly produced T cells. The apparently early recovery of alphabetaT-cell counts about two months after transplant reportedly depended on only several hundred rapidly expanded clones that came from non-depleted graft cells.

This clonotype was detected only a few times. What antigen it recognizes has not been identified. No base qualities exist here, and no much larger clone lies one base off it. This sample's treatment or condition label indicates: allogeneic hematopoietic cell transplantation with graft depleted of TCRalphabeta T cells and CD19 B cells. The transplant recipients were children given TCRalphabeta/CD19-depleted allogeneic hematopoietic cell grafts. The CDR3 goes from the cysteine to the phenylalanine over 14 residues. Only the CDR3 DNA stays, 42 bases, in frame from base 1. V is trimmed back by 5 bases and J by 9 bases, and the junction contains 11 bases that no gene match accounts for. The germline V gene specifies SGHRS as CDR1 and YFSETQ as CDR2. Libraries came from PCR. Sequencing used an Illumina HiSeq 2500. To normalize quantification of the TCRbeta repertoire, the TCR libraries were built with molecular barcoding that relied on unique molecular identifiers. TCRdb took the public reads, trimmed them with fastp at Q25, ran MiXCR for clone calling and kept in-frame beta chains. Merged by CDR3 protein, the rows form single entries marked with the most common genes and DNA. The sample yields approximately 500,000 distinct CDR3 sequences; about a quarter were counted once. The ten top clones hold 36% of the sample.

The sample consisted of PBMCs, taken before TCRalphabeta/CD19-depleted stem cell transplant. The sequence was obtained from a boy in the first two years of life with Wiskott-Aldrich syndrome, due to receive a stem cell transplant. The chain joins TRBV5-1 to TRBJ2-1, and 7 bases in between align with TRBD2. The CDR3 reads CASRSWAGDSEQFF. The DNA sequence follows: TGCGCCAGCAGATCCTGGGCGGGAGACAGTGAGCAGTTCTTC.